What follows are 21 T cell receptor beta chains derived from one specimen sequenced in a study of blood T cells in healthy people across ages. For the second PCR, which ran for about 6 to 11 cycles, a sample-barcoded 5' primer and a J-beta primer mix were used. TCRdb analysed the 5' RACE reads with MiXCR anew, one entry per CDR3 protein. The sample shows roughly 1,800,000 distinct CDR3 sequences, approximately 50% of them seen only once. The sequenced material came from blood. The receptors were gathered from a woman between 40 and 55 years old in good health.

This clonotype was detected only a few times. The gene calls are TRBV7-2 and TRBJ2-5; the D is unclear. This CDR3 spans 15 amino acids. In germline, CDR1 is SGHTA, CDR2 FQGNSA. The V end was cut by 1 base, the J end by 1 base, with 10 bases between. CDR3 protein: CASSLVPHFQETQYF. The CDR3 bases are TGTGCCAGCAGCTTAGTTCCCCACTTCCAAGAGACCCAGTACTTC. Looking up the rest from reference TRBV7-2 and TRBJ2-5 gives the full variable domain: GAGVSQSPSNKVTEKGKDVELRCDPISGHTALYWYRQSLGQGLEFLIYFQGNSAPDKSGLPSDRFSAERTGGSVSTLTIQRTQQEDSAVYLCASSLVPHFQETQYFGPGTRLLVL.

In DNA, the CDR3 is TGCGCCAGCAGCACCGGACTGGGACAGGGACTAGGCGGCTACACCTTC. It specifies CASSTGLGQGLGGYTF. The chain links TRBV4-1 to TRBJ1-2; 9 bases align to TRBD1. Per the germline V gene, CDR1 is MGHRA and CDR2 is YSYEKL. Losses at the gene ends were 5 bases for V and 8 bases for J; bases not matched to a gene: 15. The CDR3 is made up of 16 amino acids.

The V and J genes are TRBV9 and TRBJ2-3, with D possibly called TRBD1 or TRBD2 (5 bases each). The germline CDR1 and CDR2 sequences are SGDLS and YYNGEE. This CDR3 has 17 residues. Trimming cost V 0 bases and J 2 bases, with 16 bases left between them. Here the CDR3 reads CASSVAPLGTNTDTQYF. The CDR3 DNA is TGTGCCAGCAGCGTAGCCCCGCTCGGGACGAACACAGATACGCAGTATTTT.

This clonotype was seen only once. This chain connects TRBV7-2 to TRBJ1-2; D unclear. Germline V gene lookup returns CDR1 SGHTA and CDR2 FQGNSA. V was clipped by 1 base and J by 5 bases, with 17 bases between them. The CDR3 length is 16 residues. Here the CDR3 DNA reads TGTGCCAGCAGCTTAGAGGTCGGGCCGGCCCTTTATGGCTACACCTTC. Translated, it gives CASSLEVGPALYGYTF.

This rearrangement joins TRBV12-3 or TRBV12-4 to TRBJ2-1; 7 bases line up with TRBD2. The CDR3 contains 15 residues. Trimming cost V 2 bases and J 9 bases; bases outside gene matches: 10. DNA for the CDR3: TGTGCCAGCAGTTTAAGACTTGCAGGCGGGAGTGAGCAGTTCTTC. It specifies CASSLRLAGGSEQFF.

The rearrangement links TRBV11-2 to TRBJ2-1, with TRBD1 as a possible D gene (5 bases). Looked up from germline, CDR1 is SGHAT and CDR2 is FQNNGV. The CDR3 has 12 residues. Trimming pared 5 bases from V and 13 bases from J, leaving 15 bases between. The CDR3 is CASSRDRSNQFF. The CDR3 DNA is TGTGCCAGCAGCCGTGACAGATCCAATCAGTTCTTC. Drawing the rest from reference TRBV11-2 and TRBJ2-1, the complete variable domain is EAGVAQSPRYKIIEKRQSVAFWCNPISGHATLYWYQQILGQGPKLLIQFQNNGVVDDSQLPKDRFSAERLKGVDSTLKIQPAKLEDSAVYLCASSRDRSNQFFGPGTRLTVL.

The chain carries TRBV2 and TRBJ2-1; perhaps TRBD1 as D (5 bases). The germline gives CDR1 SNHLY, CDR2 FYNNEI. The CDR3 extends over 15 amino acids. V was clipped by 7 bases and J by 0 bases, with 13 bases between them. CDR3 residues: CASNNRLSSYNEQFF. For the CDR3, the DNA is TGTGCCAGCAATAACAGGCTAAGCTCCTACAATGAGCAGTTCTTC.

In this sample, this clonotype turned up a few times. V is TRBV14 and J is TRBJ2-3, with D unresolved. Germline V gene lookup returns CDR1 SGHDN and CDR2 FVKESK. V was pared by 1 base and J by 5 bases, with 16 bases between. The CDR3 totals 16 residues. CDR3 loop: CASSQGRQAFGDTQYF. The CDR3 coding sequence is TGTGCCAGCAGCCAAGGACGGCAGGCCTTCGGAGATACGCAGTATTTT. Filled out from reference TRBV14 and TRBJ2-3, the complete variable domain reads EAGVTQFPSHSVIEKGQTVTLRCDPISGHDNLYWYRRVMGKEIKFLLHFVKESKQDESGMPNNRFLAERTGGTYSTLKVQPAELEDSGVYFCASSQGRQAFGDTQYFGPGTRLTVL.

The genes are TRBV7-9 and TRBJ1-6, with a tentative D call TRBD1 (6 bases). CDR3 length: 15 amino acids. The germline V gene encodes CDR1 SEHNR and CDR2 FQNEAQ (reference sequence). The germline V and J ends were trimmed by 6 bases and 7 bases, with 16 bases remaining between them. CDR3 protein: CASSRYTQGNSPLHF. For the CDR3, the DNA is TGTGCCAGCAGTCGTTATACACAGGGAAATTCACCCCTCCACTTT.

This chain uses TRBV6-2 or TRBV6-3 with TRBJ2-7, with TRBD1 as a possible D gene (5 bases). The V end was cut by 5 bases, the J end by 0 bases, with 14 bases between. Germline V CDR1 and CDR2: MNHEY, SVGEGT. The CDR3 length is 15 residues. This chain's CDR3 is CASSRARVFSYEQYV. CDR3 bases: TGTGCCAGCAGTCGCGCCAGGGTCTTCTCCTACGAGCAGTACGTC.

This clonotype was counted between two and nine times. The V call is TRBV3-1, the J call TRBJ2-1, with D tentatively TRBD2 (6 bases). This CDR3 spans 13 amino acids. Per germline, CDR1 LGHDT and CDR2 YNNKEL (reference sequence). Between the trimmed V and J ends, which lost 3 bases and 8 bases, there was a span of 11 bases. This chain's CDR3 is CASSHLRRDEQFF. The CDR3 DNA is TGTGCCAGCAGCCATTTGAGGAGGGATGAGCAGTTCTTC.

The chain employs TRBV19 and TRBJ2-7; D is ambiguous. V lost 4 bases and J 2 bases, leaving 15 bases between the germline ends. The CDR3 is made up of 15 amino acids. Germline CDR1 and CDR2: LNHDA and SQIVND (reference sequence). The CDR3 loop reads CASSTRNGTTYEQYF. CDR3 coding DNA: TGTGCCAGTAGTACCAGAAACGGCACTACCTACGAGCAGTACTTC.

This clonotype came up a few times. The chain combines TRBV9 with TRBJ1-6, with TRBD1 as a possible D gene (5 bases). The CDR3 loop spans 15 amino acids. The V end was cut by 4 bases, the J end by 6 bases, with 14 bases between. Germline V gives CDR1 SGDLS, CDR2 YYNGEE. The CDR3 DNA sequence: TGTGCCAGCAGCCCCCCGGGGGATACTAATTCACCCCTCCACTTT. Its protein product is CASSPPGDTNSPLHF.

The chain links TRBV5-6 to TRBJ1-4; perhaps TRBD1 as D (6 bases). The V end was cut by 4 bases, the J end by 3 bases, with 13 bases between. The CDR3 contains 15 residues. Germline-derived CDR1 and CDR2 are SGHDT and YYEEEE. The CDR3 DNA follows: TGTGCCAGCAGCCTTCCCGGGGGGCCTAATGAAAAACTGTTTTTT. Its translation: CASSLPGGPNEKLFF.

With respect to this clonotype: A junction end diverges from the germline sequence, so it may reflect a read error. The CDR3, as DNA: TGTGCTAGCAGCTTGGCCGGGGGTAGCACCGGGGAGCTGTTTTTT. Its translation: CASSLAGGSTGELFF. The chain combines TRBV7-7 with TRBJ2-2; weak D call: TRBD2 (6 bases). CDR1 is SSHAT and CDR2 is FNYEAQ in the germline V gene (reference sequence). This CDR3 spans 15 amino acids. The full variable domain, in which reference TRBV7-7 and TRBJ2-2 provide the parts outside the CDR3, is GAGVSQSPRYKVTKRGQDVTLRCDPISSHATLYWYQQALGQGPEFLTYFNYEAQPDKSGLPSDRFSAERPEGSISTLTIQRTEQRDSAMYRCASSLAGGSTGELFFGEGSRLTVL.

The gene calls are TRBV29-1 and TRBJ2-1; no reliable D call. Germline CDR1 and CDR2: SQVTM and ANQGSEA. This CDR3 comprises 15 residues. The V end was cut by 4 bases, the J end by 5 bases, with 18 bases between. The CDR3 sequence is CSVGIDQQHNNEQFF. For the CDR3, the DNA is TGCAGCGTTGGCATCGACCAGCAGCATAACAATGAGCAGTTCTTC.

The rearrangement joins TRBV3-1 to TRBJ1-5; 8 bases match TRBD1. Looked up from germline, CDR1 is LGHDT and CDR2 is YNNKEL (reference sequence). Trimming removed 5 bases from V and 7 bases from J; junction bases left unmatched: 7. The CDR3 is 14 residues long. The CDR3, as DNA: TGTGCCAGCAGCTCAGGGGGCGAAGGGCAGCCCCAGCATTTT. It codes for CASSSGGEGQPQHF.

This clonotype has a handful of counts. The chain has TRBV4-3 and TRBJ2-3; D might be TRBD2 (5 bases). The CDR3 spans 14 residues. Germline lookup yields CDR1 LGHNA and CDR2 YSLEER. Trimming took off 3 bases at V and 5 bases at J, with 12 bases between the two ends. CDR3 sequence (DNA): TGCGCCAGCAGCCAGGGAGTTCAAGGAGATACGCAGTATTTT. This encodes CASSQGVQGDTQYF.

The V and J genes are TRBV12-3 or TRBV12-4 and TRBJ2-7; TRBD2 aligns across 10 bases. Trimming took 6 bases from V and 2 from J; bases not matched to a gene: 4. The CDR3 has 14 amino acids. This chain's CDR3 is CASRKRGGTYEQYF. The CDR3 DNA is TGTGCCAGCAGGAAGCGGGGGGGTACCTACGAGCAGTACTTC.

The rearrangement joins TRBV2 to TRBJ1-2; no reliable D call. Germline-derived CDR1 and CDR2 are SNHLY and FYNNEI. V shed 8 bases and J shed 5 bases, with 15 bases lying between them. The CDR3 runs 13 residues. The CDR3 spells CASQALAEYGYTF. The CDR3 region has the DNA TGTGCCAGCCAGGCGTTGGCGGAATATGGCTACACCTTC.

This chain connects TRBV28 to TRBJ1-1; 8 bases map to TRBD1. Losses at the gene ends were 5 bases for V and 3 bases for J; bases not matched to a gene: 23. The CDR3 extends over 20 amino acids. Germline-derived CDR1 and CDR2 are MDHEN and SYDVKM. CDR3 region: CASSPSFSARQGPLDTEAFF. Here the CDR3 DNA reads TGTGCCAGCAGTCCATCTTTTTCCGCCCGACAGGGGCCGTTAGACACTGAAGCTTTCTTT.